This T cell receptor (beta chain) was obtained from a study of blood T cell repertoires in COVID-19. Across the study: Acute and convalescent COVID-19 samples came from the United States, Italy and Spain. Sources were T cells, B-cell-depleted T cells, or PBMCs; the material itself was cDNA or gDNA.

Germline CDR1 reads MDHEN; CDR2 reads SYDVKM. V was pared by 5 bases and J by 2 bases, with 11 bases of the junction left unmatched. The CDR3 is 17 amino acids. Original handling: Amplification from reference gene primers served as the basis for estimated nucleated cell counts. Assay: immunoSEQ multiplex PCR; the TCRdb copy retains only in-frame clones and omits some. The V and J calls and clone size were taken over from that table, and D and trimming were inferred from the DNA. The profile covers about 180,000 clones, with 65% to 90% appearing a single time and 7% to 10% taken by the ten largest. The source of this sequence is a man aged 45-60 years with active or convalescent COVID-19. The gene calls are TRBV28 and TRBJ2-5; 10 positions match TRBD2. Material: peripheral blood. The CDR3 region has the DNA TGTGCCAGCAGTCCTGGCATAGCGGGGGGCTCACAAGAGACCCAGTACTTC. The encoded protein is CASSPGIAGGSQETQYF.